This TCR beta chain was retrieved from a study of response to subunit inactivated influenza vaccine. Whole-study results and caveats: Each seasonal influenza vaccination, the authors suggested, recruits few new T cells.

V trimming: 5 bases; J trimming: 5 bases; junction bases outside the gene matches: 8. There are 15 residues in the CDR3. Germline lookup yields CDR1 SGHRS and CDR2 YFSETQ. This clonotype was recorded at least ten times. The target antigen is unknown. TCRdb used MiXCR to reprocess the RT-PCR reads, holding one entry per CDR3 protein. The repertoire holds a few hundred thousand distinct CDR3 sequences, with approximately 11% as singletons. This specimen consisted of PBMCs from blood, obtained roughly 6 weeks after vaccination. This TCR derives from a man aged 45-60 years who received an inactivated influenza vaccine. The chain couples TRBV5-1 to TRBJ2-3; 10 nucleotides match TRBD2. The CDR3 bases are TGCGCCAGCAGTGGGCTAGCGGGAGTGGAAGATACGCAGTATTTT. Its protein is CASSGLAGVEDTQYF.